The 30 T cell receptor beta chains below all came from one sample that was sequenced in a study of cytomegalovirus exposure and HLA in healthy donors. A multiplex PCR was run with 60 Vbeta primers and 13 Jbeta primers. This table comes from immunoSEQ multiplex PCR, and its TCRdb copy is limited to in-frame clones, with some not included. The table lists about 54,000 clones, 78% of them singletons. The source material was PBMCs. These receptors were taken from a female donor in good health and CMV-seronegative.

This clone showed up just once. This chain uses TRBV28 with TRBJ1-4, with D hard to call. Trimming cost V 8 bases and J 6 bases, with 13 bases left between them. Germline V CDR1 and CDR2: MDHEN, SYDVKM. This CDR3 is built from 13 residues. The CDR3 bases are TGTGCCAGCCAGAGAGGGCGGGATGAAAAACTGTTTTTT. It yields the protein CASQRGRDEKLFF.

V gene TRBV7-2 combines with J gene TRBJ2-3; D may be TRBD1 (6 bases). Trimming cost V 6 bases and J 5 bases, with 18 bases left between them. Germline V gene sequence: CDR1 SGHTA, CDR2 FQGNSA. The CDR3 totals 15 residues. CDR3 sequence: CASRPGTPQGDTQYF. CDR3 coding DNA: TGTGCCAGCAGGCCCGGGACACCCCAGGGAGATACGCAGTATTTT.

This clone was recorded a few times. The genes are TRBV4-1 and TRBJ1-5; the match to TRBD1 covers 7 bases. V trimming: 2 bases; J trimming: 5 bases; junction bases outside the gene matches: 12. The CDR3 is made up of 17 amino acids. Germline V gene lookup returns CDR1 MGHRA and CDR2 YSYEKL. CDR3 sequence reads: CASSQTRDSPYHQPQHF. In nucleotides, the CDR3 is TGCGCCAGCAGCCAAACCCGGGACAGCCCGTATCATCAGCCCCAGCATTTT.

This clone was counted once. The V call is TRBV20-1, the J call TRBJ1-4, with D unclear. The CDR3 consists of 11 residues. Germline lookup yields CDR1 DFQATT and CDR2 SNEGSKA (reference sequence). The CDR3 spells CRAETNEKLFF. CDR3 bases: TGCAGGGCCGAAACTAATGAAAAACTGTTTTTT.

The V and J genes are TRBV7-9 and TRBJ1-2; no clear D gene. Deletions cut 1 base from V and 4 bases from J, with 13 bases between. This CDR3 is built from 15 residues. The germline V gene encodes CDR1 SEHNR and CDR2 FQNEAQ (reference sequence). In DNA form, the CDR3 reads TGTGCCAGCAGCTTAGTTGGTAGTCGTGGCTATGGCTACACCTTC. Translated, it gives CASSLVGSRGYGYTF.

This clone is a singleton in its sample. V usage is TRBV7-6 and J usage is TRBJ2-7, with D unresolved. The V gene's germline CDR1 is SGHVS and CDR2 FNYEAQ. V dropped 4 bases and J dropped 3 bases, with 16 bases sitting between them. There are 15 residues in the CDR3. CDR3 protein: CASSSSTEMGYEQYF. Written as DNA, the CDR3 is TGTGCCAGCAGCTCTTCGACTGAGATGGGCTACGAGCAGTACTTC.

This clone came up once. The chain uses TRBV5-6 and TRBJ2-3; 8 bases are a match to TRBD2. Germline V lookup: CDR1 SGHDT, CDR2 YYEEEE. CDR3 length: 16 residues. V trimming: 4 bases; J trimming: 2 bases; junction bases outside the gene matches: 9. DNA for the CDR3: TGTGCCAGCAGCCGAGGAACTAGCGGTATCACAGATACGCAGTATTTT. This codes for CASSRGTSGITDTQYF.

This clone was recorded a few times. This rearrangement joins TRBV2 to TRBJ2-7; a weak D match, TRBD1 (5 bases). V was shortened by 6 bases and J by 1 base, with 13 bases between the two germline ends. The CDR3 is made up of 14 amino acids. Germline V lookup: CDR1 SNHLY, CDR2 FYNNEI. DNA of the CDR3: TGTGCCAGCAGGGCCTATCAGGGATCCTACGAGCAGTACTTC. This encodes CASRAYQGSYEQYF.

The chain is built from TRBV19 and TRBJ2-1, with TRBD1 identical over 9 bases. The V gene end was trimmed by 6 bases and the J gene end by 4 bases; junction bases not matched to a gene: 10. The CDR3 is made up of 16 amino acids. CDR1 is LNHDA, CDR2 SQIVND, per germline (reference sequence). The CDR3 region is CASRNGPGQGYNEQFF. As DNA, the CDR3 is TGTGCCAGTAGGAATGGTCCGGGACAGGGATACAATGAGCAGTTCTTC.

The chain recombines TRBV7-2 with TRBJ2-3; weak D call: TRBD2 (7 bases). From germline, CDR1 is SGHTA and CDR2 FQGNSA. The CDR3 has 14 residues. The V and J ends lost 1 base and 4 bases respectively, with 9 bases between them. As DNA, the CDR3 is TGTGCCAGCAGCTTAGGAGGGGGGGCAGATACGCAGTATTTT. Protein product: CASSLGGGADTQYF.

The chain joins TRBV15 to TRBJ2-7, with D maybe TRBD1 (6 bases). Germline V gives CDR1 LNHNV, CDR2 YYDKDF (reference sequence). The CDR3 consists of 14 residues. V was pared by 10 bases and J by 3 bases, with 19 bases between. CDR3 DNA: TGTGCCAGCGCAGATACAGGGTTGGGCTACGAGCAGTACTTC. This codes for CASADTGLGYEQYF.

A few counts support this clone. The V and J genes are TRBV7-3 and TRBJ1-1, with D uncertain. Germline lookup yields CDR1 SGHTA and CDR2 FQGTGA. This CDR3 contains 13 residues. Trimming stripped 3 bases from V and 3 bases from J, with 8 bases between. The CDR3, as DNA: TGTGCCAGCAGCTTCGGAGATCACACTGAAGCTTTCTTT. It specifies CASSFGDHTEAFF.

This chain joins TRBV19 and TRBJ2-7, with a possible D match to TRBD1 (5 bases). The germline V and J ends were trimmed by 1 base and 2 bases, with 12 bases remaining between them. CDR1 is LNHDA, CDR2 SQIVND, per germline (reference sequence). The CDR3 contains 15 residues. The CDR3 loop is CASSIGPGPTYEQYF. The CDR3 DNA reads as TGTGCCAGTAGTATAGGGCCAGGGCCAACCTACGAGCAGTACTTC.

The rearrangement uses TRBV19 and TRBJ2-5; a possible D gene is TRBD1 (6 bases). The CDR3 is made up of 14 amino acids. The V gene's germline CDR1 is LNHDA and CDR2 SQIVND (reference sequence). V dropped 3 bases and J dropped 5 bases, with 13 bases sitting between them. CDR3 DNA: TGTGCCAGTAGTATCTCGTGGCAGGGGGAGACCCAGTACTTC. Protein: CASSISWQGETQYF.

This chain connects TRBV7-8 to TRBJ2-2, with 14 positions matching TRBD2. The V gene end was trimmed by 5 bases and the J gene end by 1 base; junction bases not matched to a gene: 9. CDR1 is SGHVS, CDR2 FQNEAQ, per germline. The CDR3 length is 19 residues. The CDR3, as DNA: TGTGCCAGCAGCCCCAAGACTAGCGGGGGGGCCAAGAACACCGGGGAGCTGTTTTTT. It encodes CASSPKTSGGAKNTGELFF.

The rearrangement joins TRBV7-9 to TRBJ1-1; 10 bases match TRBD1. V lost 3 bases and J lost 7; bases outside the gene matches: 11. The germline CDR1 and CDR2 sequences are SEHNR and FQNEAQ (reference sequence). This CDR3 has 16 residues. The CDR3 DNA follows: TGTGCCAGCAGCTTTGGGGACAGGGGTCGCAACGATGAAGCTTTCTTT. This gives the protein CASSFGDRGRNDEAFF.

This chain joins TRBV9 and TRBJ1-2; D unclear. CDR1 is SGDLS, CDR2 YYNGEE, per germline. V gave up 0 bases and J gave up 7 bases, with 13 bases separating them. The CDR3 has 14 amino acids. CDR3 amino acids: CASSVGLVSSGYTF. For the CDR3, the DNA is TGTGCCAGCAGCGTAGGGTTGGTTTCGAGTGGCTACACCTTC.

CDR3 DNA: TGTGCCAGCAGCCTCCGACAGGGTAGCAATCAGCCCCAGCATTTT. Translated, it gives CASSLRQGSNQPQHF. This chain connects TRBV7-2 to TRBJ1-5; 7 bases map to TRBD1. Looked up from germline, CDR1 is SGHTA and CDR2 is FQGNSA. V lost 5 bases, J lost 0 bases, and 4 bases stayed unmatched. This CDR3 is 15 amino acids long.

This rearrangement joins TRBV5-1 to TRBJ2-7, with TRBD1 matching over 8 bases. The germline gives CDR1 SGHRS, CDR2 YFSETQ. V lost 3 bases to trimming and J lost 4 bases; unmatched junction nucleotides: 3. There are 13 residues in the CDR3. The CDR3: CASSSGGEYEQYF. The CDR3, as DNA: TGCGCCAGCAGCTCAGGGGGCGAGTACGAGCAGTACTTC.

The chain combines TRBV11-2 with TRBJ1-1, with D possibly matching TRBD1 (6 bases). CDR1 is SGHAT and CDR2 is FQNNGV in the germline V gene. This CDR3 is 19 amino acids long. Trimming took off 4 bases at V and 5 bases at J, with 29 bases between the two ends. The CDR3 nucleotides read TGTGCCAGCAGCTCGGTAGGCCAAGGGGGAAGGAGTAGATGGACTGAAGCTTTCTTT. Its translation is CASSSVGQGGRSRWTEAFF.

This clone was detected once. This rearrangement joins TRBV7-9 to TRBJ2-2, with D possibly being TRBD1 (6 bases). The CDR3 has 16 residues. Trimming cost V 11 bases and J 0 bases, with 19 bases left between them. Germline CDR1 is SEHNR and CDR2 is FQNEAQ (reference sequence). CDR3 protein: CALPSGTSSNTGELFF. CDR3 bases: TGTGCCCTCCCATCCGGGACATCTTCGAACACCGGGGAGCTGTTTTTT. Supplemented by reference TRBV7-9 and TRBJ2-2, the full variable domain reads DTGVSQNPRHKITKRGQNVTFRCDPISEHNRLYWYRQTLGQGPEFLTYFQNEAQLEKSRLLSDRFSAERPKGSFSTLEIQRTEQGDSAMYLCALPSGTSSNTGELFFGEGSRLTVL.

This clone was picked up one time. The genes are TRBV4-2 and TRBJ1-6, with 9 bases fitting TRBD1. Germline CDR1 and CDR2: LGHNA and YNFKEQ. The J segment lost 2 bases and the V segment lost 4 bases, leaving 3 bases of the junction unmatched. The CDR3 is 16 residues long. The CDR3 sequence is CASSPRQGAYNSPLHF. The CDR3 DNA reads TGTGCCAGCAGCCCCCGACAGGGGGCCTATAATTCACCCCTCCACTTT.

The chain's CDR3 is CASRQLRDSWYNEQFF. CDR3 coding DNA: TGTGCCAGCAGACAACTCCGGGACTCCTGGTACAATGAGCAGTTCTTC. The J gene is TRBJ2-1, the V gene TRBV6-6; possible D gene TRBD2, 6 bases. Germline V CDR1 and CDR2: MNHNY, SVGAGI (reference sequence). The V and J ends lost 6 bases and 4 bases respectively, with 19 bases between them. This CDR3 has 16 residues.

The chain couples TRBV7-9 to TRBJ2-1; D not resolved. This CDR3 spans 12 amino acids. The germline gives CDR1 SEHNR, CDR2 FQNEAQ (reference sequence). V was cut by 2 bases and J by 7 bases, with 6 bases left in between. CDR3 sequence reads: CASSLTVNEQFF. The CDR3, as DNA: TGTGCCAGCAGCTTAACGGTAAATGAGCAGTTCTTC.

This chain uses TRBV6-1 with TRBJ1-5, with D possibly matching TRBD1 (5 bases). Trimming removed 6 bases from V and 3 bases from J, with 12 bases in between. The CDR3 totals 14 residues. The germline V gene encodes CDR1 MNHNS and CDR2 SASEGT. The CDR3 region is CASRGLVTNQPQHF. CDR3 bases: TGTGCCAGCAGGGGGCTAGTGACCAATCAGCCCCAGCATTTT.

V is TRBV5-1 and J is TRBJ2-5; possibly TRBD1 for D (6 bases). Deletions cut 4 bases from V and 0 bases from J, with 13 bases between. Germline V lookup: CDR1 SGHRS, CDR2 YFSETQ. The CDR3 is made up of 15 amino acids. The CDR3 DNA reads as TGCGCCAGCAGCCGAATCGGGACAAACCAAGAGACCCAGTACTTC. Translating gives CASSRIGTNQETQYF.

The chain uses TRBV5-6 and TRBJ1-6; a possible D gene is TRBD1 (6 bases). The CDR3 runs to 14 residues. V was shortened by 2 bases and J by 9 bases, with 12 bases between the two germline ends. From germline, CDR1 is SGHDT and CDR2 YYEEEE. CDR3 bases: TGTGCCAGCAGCTTACCGGACAGTACTTCACCCCTCCACTTT. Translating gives CASSLPDSTSPLHF.

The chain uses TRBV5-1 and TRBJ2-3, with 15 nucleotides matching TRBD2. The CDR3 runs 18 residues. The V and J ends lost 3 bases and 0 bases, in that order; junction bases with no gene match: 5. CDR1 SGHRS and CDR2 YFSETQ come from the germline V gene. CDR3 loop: CASSSGLAGGPSTDTQYF. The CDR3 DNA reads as TGCGCCAGCAGCTCCGGACTAGCGGGGGGGCCGAGCACAGATACGCAGTATTTT.

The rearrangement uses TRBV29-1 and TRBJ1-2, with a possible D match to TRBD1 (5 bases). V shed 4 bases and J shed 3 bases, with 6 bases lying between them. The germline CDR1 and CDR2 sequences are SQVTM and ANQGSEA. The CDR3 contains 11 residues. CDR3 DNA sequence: TGCAGCGTTGGCAGGGACTATGGCTACACCTTC. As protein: CSVGRDYGYTF.

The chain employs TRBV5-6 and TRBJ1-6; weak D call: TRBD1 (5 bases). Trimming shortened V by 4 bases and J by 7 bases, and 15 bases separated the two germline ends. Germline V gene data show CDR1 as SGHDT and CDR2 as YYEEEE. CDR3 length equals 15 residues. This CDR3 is CASSTDSYPNSPLHF. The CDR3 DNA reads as TGTGCCAGCAGCACCGACAGTTACCCGAATTCACCCCTCCACTTT.